This T cell receptor beta chain appears in the sequencing data of a study of shared clonotypes between healthy human individuals. Naive CD8 isolation took CD45RO-negative cells positively selected for CCR7 and excluded terminally differentiated effector memory CD45RA+ cells. The data were produced by immunoSEQ multiplex PCR, yet TCRdb's version contains in-frame clones alone and is incomplete. This table has some 2 million clones, around 96% appearing once. Germline loops: CDR1 MGHRA, CDR2 YSYEKL. The CDR3 is 15 residues long. After removal of 1 base from V and 6 bases from J, the junction contained 6 bases not matched to a gene.

The chain combines TRBV4-1 with TRBJ2-1; 7 bases are a match to TRBD2. Sequencing was performed on naive CD8+ T cells sorted from blood. This receptor was obtained from a man aged 18 to 29 in good health. The CDR3 sequence is CASSQGLAVRNEQFF. CDR3 nucleotides: TGCGCCAGCAGCCAAGGACTAGCTGTTCGCAATGAGCAGTTCTTC.